This T cell receptor (beta chain) was identified in a study of T cells in Graves' hyperthyroidism and ophthalmopathy. Study results and limitations: Ophthalmopathy got predicted by the model a median roughly 6.4 months before its onset.

Newly diagnosed hyperthyroidism patients aged 18 to 65 years had disease lasting under 2 months. Uncontrolled infection, other autoimmune disease, pregnancy or lactation disqualified patients from enrolment. The CDR3 is made up of 14 amino acids. In germline, CDR1 is SQVTM, CDR2 ANQGSEA. Trimming removed 4 bases at V and 1 base at J, with 10 bases between. Template material for amplifying TCR beta CDR3 regions consisted of RNA transcripts. A first-round RT-PCR of the TCR CDR3 used the HTBI primer set. MiXCR, applied by TCRdb to the multiplex PCR reads, yields one record per CDR3 protein. The repertoire has hundreds of thousands of distinct CDR3 sequences, around 42% of them found once; the top ten carry nearly 8.5%. As for this clonotype: The antigen remains undetermined.

The clonotype comes from a woman younger than 35 with Graves' hyperthyroidism. The rearrangement joins TRBV29-1 to TRBJ2-2, with D hard to call. Sequenced material: peripheral blood or thyroid tissue (not recorded which). The CDR3 reads CSVVGRMNTGELFF. CDR3 bases: TGCAGCGTTGTCGGCAGGATGAACACCGGGGAGCTGTTTTTT.